The T cell receptor (beta chain) described here comes from a study of beta chain features in type 1 diabetes. Study-wide context: Cell yields, gender and age were comparable in patients and healthy donors. Examination spanned about 110 million sorted cells from all samples.

This CDR3 region has 14 residues. V lost 3 bases to trimming and J lost 1 base, with 7 bases between them. The germline V gene encodes CDR1 SGHTA and CDR2 FQGNSA. With respect to this clone: Its cognate antigen is unknown. This same CDR3 is encoded by further DNA sequences in the sample.

Study observations and caveats: Insertions were fewer and deletions more numerous at VDJ junctions in type 1 diabetes patients.

As every portion of the isolated RNA was reverse transcribed, the sequencing read expressed TCRB transcripts. Some clones are missing from TCRdb's copy, which holds only in-frame ones; the method was immunoSEQ multiplex PCR. The table lists hundreds of thousands of clones, 15% to 18% of them singletons. The sequencing sample was made of naive CD4+ T cells from blood. This sequence was found in a man between 18 and 35 years old in good health. This chain joins TRBV7-2 and TRBJ1-5; D gene ambiguous. The CDR3, as DNA: TGTGCCAGCAGCTTTTCGGGAAGCAATCAGCCCCAGCATTTT. As protein: CASSFSGSNQPQHF.